Sequencing of this TCR beta chain was carried out in a study of Graves' ophthalmopathy and Graves' hyperthyroidism. Investigators amplified TCR beta CDR3 regions from RNA transcripts. RT-PCR in the first round used HTBI primers; a second-round multiplex PCR followed. Each CDR3 protein gets one entry after TCRdb re-called the multiplex PCR reads with MiXCR. The sample has around 400,000 distinct CDR3 sequences, roughly 18% seen once. The length of the CDR3 is 15 residues. J was trimmed by 8 bases and V by 6 bases; bases with no gene match: 15. The clonotype was recovered from a woman between 18 and 29 years old with Graves' ophthalmopathy. Specimen: peripheral blood. The V and J genes are TRBV12-3 or TRBV12-4 and TRBJ1-2; 7 bases fit TRBD1. The CDR3 here is CASSYIEGAPGGYTF. The CDR3 region has the DNA TGTGCCAGCAGCTACATCGAGGGGGCCCCCGGGGGCTACACCTTC.